The following is a T cell receptor beta chain sequence with its context. The antigen remains undetermined. The sample belongs to a study of cytomegalovirus exposure and HLA in healthy donors. Overall study: Researchers previously reported finding 117 million unique TCR beta sequences from 170 million or so T cells.

Study observations and caveats: Researchers counted 180 or so TCR beta chains as cytomegalovirus-associated. The majority of CMV-associated TCR beta chains were reported as apparently HLA-restricted in a later analysis.

PCR primers comprised 60 Vbeta and 13 Jbeta primers. This table comes from immunoSEQ multiplex PCR, and its TCRdb copy is limited to in-frame clones, with some not included. The sample yields 180,000 or so clones, of which the top ten take up 0.65% to 0.75%. Each donor was nominally healthy when sampled (though unrecorded immune exposures were likely). The material sequenced was PBMCs. This receptor was taken from a boy between 10 and 17 years old in good health and CMV-seronegative.

The CDR3 reads CSARVEETQYF. CDR3 nucleotide sequence: TGCAGTGCTAGAGTCGAAGAGACCCAGTACTTC. This sequence joins TRBV20-1 and TRBJ2-5; D remains ambiguous. With 1 base removed from V and 3 bases from J, the gap between germline ends came to 3 bases. Germline V gives CDR1 DFQATT, CDR2 SNEGSKA (reference sequence). The CDR3 consists of 11 residues.